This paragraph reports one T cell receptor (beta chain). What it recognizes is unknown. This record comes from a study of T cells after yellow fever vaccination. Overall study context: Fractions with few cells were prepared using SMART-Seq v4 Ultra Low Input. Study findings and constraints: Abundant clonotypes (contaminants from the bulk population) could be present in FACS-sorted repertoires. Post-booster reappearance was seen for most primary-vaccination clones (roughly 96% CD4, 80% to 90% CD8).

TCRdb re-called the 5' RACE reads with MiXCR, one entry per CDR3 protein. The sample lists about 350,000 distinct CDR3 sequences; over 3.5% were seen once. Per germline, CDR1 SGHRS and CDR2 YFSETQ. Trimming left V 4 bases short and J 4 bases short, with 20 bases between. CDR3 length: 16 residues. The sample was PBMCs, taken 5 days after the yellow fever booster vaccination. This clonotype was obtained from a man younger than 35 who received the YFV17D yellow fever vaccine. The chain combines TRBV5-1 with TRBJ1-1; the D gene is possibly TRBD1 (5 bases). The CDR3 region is CASSLTGVLSGTEAFF. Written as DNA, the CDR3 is TGCGCCAGCAGCCTCACGGGGGTCTTATCGGGCACTGAAGCTTTCTTT. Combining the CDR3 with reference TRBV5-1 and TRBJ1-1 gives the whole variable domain KAGVTQTPRYLIKTRGQQVTLSCSPISGHRSVSWYQQTPGQGLQFLFEYFSETQRNKGNFPGRFSGRQFSNSRSEMNVSTLELGDSALYLCASSLTGVLSGTEAFFGQGTRLTVV.